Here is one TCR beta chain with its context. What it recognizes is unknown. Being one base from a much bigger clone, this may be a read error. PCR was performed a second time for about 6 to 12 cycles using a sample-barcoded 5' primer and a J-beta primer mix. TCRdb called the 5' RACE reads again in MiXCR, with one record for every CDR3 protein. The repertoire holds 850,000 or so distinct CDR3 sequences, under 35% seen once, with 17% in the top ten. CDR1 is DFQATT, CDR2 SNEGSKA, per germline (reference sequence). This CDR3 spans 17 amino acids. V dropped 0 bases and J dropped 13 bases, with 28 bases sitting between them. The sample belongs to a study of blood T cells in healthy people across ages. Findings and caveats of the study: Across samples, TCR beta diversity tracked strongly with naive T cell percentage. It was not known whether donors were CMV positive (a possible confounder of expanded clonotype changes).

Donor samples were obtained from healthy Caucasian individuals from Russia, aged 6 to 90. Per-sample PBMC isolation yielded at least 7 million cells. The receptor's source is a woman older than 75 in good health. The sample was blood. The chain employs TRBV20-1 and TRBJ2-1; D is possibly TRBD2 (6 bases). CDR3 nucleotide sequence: TGCAGTGCTAGAGATCTGGGATCGGGGGAGCTCCAAGAGACCCAGTTCTTC. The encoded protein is CSARDLGSGELQETQFF.